This section outlines one T cell receptor (beta chain) sequence together with its context. Its antigen is currently not known. The sample holds no much larger clone one base away, and base qualities are not on file. This sample is part of a study of blood T cells in healthy people across ages (dated by TCRdb to the mid-2010s). Regarding the research as a whole: In model experiments, template switching captured about one uniquely barcoded TCR beta cDNA molecule for every two T cells. Donors were grouped into four age groups: young (average about 15 years), middle-aged (over 35), aged (around 60) and long-lived (roughly 80). Two additional independent replicas of 1 million unique cDNA reads from the same blood draw were analyzed for two donors (one aged 18 to 30 and one aged 80 or older). To avoid experimental bias, donors of different ages were spread randomly across the sequencing lanes. The study measured age-related changes in TCR beta repertoire diversity using deep sequencing normalized with unique cDNA molecular identifiers. Paper-wide results and their limitations: Donor CMV infection status was unknown, potentially confounding age-related changes in expanded clonotypes. As age increased, observed TCR beta diversity per million T cells dropped in a roughly linear way, and a significant reduction was already evident by age 40. Compared with the aged group, the long-lived group had more naive CD4+ T cells, fewer expanded clones and increased TCR diversity, suggesting age selection. Observed TCR beta diversity correlated strongly with the percentage of naive T cells measured by flow cytometry. Estimates of total diversity based on one million sequenced T cells were regarded as lower bounds and as underestimates. Conclusive comparison of naive and antigen-experienced compartments was prevented by the profiling of bulk unsorted PBMCs.

The library was generated by 5' RACE. TCRdb records Illumina HiSeq 2500 as the sequencer. A second PCR of about 6 to 12 cycles was run with a J-beta primer mix and a sample-barcoded 5' primer. A unique molecular identifier was introduced onto each TCR beta cDNA molecule by a template-switch 5' adaptor carrying 12 random nucleotides. At least 2.5 million CDR3-containing paired-end reads were obtained from each sample. First-strand cDNA was synthesized from all RNA with the Mint cDNA synthesis kit, primed by a TRBC-specific oligonucleotide. Following uracil-DNA glycosylase treatment, all cDNA underwent a first 18-cycle PCR with the universal primers M1SS and BC2_uni_R. The authors' pipeline ran thus. Each sample was normalized by randomly selecting 1 million high-quality reads, each carrying a distinct molecular identifier. Instead of being binned into consensus sequences, reads with shared molecular identifiers were discarded. CDR3 identification, clonotype clustering and error correction used MiTCR with a Q25 quality threshold and the strictest error-elimination algorithm. Lower-bound total TCR beta diversity was estimated with a nonparametric unseen species model using Euler transformation. TCRdb redid the processing of the public reads, applying fastp at Q25 and MiXCR, and retained in-frame beta chains. Each entry is one CDR3 protein sequence, shown with its most common DNA and genes. The V and J calls and clone size are TCRdb's, not the authors'. This sample holds hundreds of thousands of distinct CDR3 sequences; 49% were observed only once. Approximately 32% of the sample lies in the top ten.

From a lookup of the germline V gene (reference sequence), CDR1 and CDR2 are DFQATT and SNEGSKA. The CDR3, cysteine through phenylalanine, is 13 amino acids long. Just the 39-base CDR3 DNA is kept, in frame starting at base 1. Germline trimming: 8 bases from V, 0 bases from J; junction bases outside gene matches: 4. The donors were some 39 Caucasian individuals from Russia, aged roughly 6 to 95 years, who were systemically healthy. Each donor gave 8 to 10 milliliters of peripheral blood, collected into EDTA-treated Vacutainer tubes. PBMCs were isolated by Ficoll-Paque density-gradient centrifugation, with at least 6 million obtained per sample. Trizol reagent was used to extract total RNA from the PBMCs, yielding at least 5.5 micrograms per sample. For every donor, an aliquot of PBMCs went through flow cytometry to measure the percentages of naive CD45RAhigh/CD27high T cells.

The chain employs TRBV20-1 and TRBJ2-3, with 8 bases matching TRBD2. Sequences were obtained from blood. The receptor's source is an older woman in good health. This receptor has the CDR3 CSHSGTSTDTQYF. The DNA reads as follows: TGCAGTCATAGCGGGACTAGCACAGATACGCAGTATTTT.